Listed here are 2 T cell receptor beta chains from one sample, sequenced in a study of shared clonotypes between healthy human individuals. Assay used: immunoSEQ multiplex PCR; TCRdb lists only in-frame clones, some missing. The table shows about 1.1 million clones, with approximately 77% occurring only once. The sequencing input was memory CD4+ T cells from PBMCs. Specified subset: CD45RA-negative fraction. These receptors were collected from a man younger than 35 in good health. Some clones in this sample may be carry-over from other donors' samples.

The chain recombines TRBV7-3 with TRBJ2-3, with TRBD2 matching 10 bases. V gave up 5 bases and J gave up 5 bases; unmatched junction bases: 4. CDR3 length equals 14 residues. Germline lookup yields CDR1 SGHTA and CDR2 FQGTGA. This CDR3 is CASSPRTSGDTQYF. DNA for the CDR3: TGTGCCAGCAGCCCCCGGACTAGCGGAGATACGCAGTATTTT.

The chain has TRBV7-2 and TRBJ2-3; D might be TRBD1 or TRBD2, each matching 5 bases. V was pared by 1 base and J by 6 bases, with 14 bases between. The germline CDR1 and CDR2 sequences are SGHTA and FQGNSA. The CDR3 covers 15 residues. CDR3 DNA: TGTGCCAGCAGCTTAGTGGGACCCCCATCGGATACGCAGTATTTT. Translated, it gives CASSLVGPPSDTQYF.